Sequencing of this T cell receptor (beta chain) was carried out in a study of tumor-infiltrating lymphocytes in primary liver carcinoma. Study results and caveats: Tumor samples exhibited a significantly greater top-250-clone fraction than blood samples (p = 0.039).

In this sample, this clonotype turned up many times. The antigen is unknown. The V gene's germline CDR1 is MNHEY and CDR2 SVGEGT. The CDR3 sequence is 15 residues long. Trimming took off 2 bases at V and 5 bases at J, with 16 bases between the two ends. Blood RNA came from unsorted whole blood; germline DNA was also extracted. The investigators made TCR beta cDNA from around 540 ng total RNA, using a constant-region primer. Three nested multiplex PCR rounds of slightly modified ARM-PCR generated TCR beta libraries. Two initial PCR rounds of about 10 cycles each paired TRBV1-TRBV30 forward primers with a C-beta reverse primer. Each CDR3 protein gets one entry after TCRdb re-called the multiplex PCR reads with MiXCR. This sample carries 300,000 to 350,000 distinct CDR3 sequences, around 60% of them seen once, and the ten largest clones take about 6%.

The TCR comes from a middle-aged man with primary liver carcinoma and hepatitis B virus infection. Sequenced material: peripheral blood. The chain couples TRBV6-2 or TRBV6-3 to TRBJ2-7; possible D gene TRBD2, 5 bases. The CDR3 DNA reads as TGTGCCAGCAGTTACCGGGAATCCCATCGGGACGAGCAGTACTTC. This encodes CASSYRESHRDEQYF.